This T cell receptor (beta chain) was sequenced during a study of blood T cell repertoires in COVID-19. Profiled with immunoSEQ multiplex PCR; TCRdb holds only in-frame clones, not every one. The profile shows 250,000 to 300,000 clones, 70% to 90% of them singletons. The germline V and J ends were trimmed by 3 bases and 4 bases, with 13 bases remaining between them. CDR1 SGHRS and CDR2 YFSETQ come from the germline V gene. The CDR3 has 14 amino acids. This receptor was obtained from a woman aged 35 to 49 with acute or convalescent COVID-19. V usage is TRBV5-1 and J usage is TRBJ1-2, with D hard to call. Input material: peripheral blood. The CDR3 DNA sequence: TGCGCCAGCAGCTCCCGGCCGGAGAGCTATGGCTACACCTTC. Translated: CASSSRPESYGYTF.